This entry lists 16 T cell receptor beta chains sequenced from one sample in a study of T cells of healthy individuals. TCRdb itself ran the 5' RACE reads through MiXCR, one entry per CDR3 protein. The sample carries approximately 50,000 distinct CDR3 sequences, about 14% recorded once. Receptors originate from a human donor in good health.

This clonotype has a single count. This chain joins TRBV6-5 and TRBJ2-3; D is uncertain. This CDR3 has 14 amino acids. The V gene's germline CDR1 is MNHEY and CDR2 SVGAGI. The V and J ends lost 5 bases and 7 bases respectively, with 16 bases between them. The CDR3 region is CASSEGLLAHTQYF. CDR3 DNA sequence: TGTGCCAGCAGTGAAGGCCTTCTTGCGCATACGCAGTATTTT.

This clonotype was seen at least ten times. This chain uses TRBV10-3 with TRBJ1-1; D ambiguous. V lost 2 bases and J lost 4, with 5 bases in between. The germline V gene has CDR1 ENHRY and CDR2 SYGVKD. CDR3 size: 12 residues. In DNA, the CDR3 is TGTGCCATCAGTGAGGGGAGCACTGAAGCTTTCTTT. Translation gives CAISEGSTEAFF.

This clonotype showed up many times. The chain couples TRBV12-3 or TRBV12-4 to TRBJ1-5; D may be TRBD1 (6 bases). Trimming took 5 bases from V and 4 from J, leaving 9 bases between them. This CDR3 contains 13 residues. CDR3 in amino acids: CASSATGNQPQHF. The CDR3 DNA reads as TGTGCCAGCAGTGCCACAGGGAATCAGCCCCAGCATTTT.

This clonotype was counted ten times or more. V gene TRBV4-1 combines with J gene TRBJ1-3; D may be TRBD1 (6 bases). Trimming took 6 bases from V and 4 from J, leaving 13 bases between them. Germline V lookup: CDR1 MGHRA, CDR2 YSYEKL. The CDR3 is made up of 14 amino acids. The CDR3 region has the DNA TGCGCCAGCAGGCAAACAGGGTTCGGAAACACCATATATTTT. Its protein is CASRQTGFGNTIYF.

This clonotype was seen a few times. The V call is TRBV18, the J call TRBJ2-1; 9 bases map to TRBD1. This CDR3 is 15 amino acids long. Germline-derived CDR1 and CDR2 are KGHSH and LQKENI. Germline trimming cut 9 bases from V and 8 bases from J; bases unmatched to any gene: 14. The CDR3 reads CASGQGKEVWDEQFF. As DNA, the CDR3 is TGTGCCAGTGGACAGGGGAAGGAAGTTTGGGATGAGCAGTTCTTC.

V gene TRBV7-2 combines with J gene TRBJ2-1; 10 bases are a match to TRBD2. CDR1 SGHTA and CDR2 FQGNSA come from the germline V gene. V lost 5 bases to trimming and J lost 15 bases; unmatched junction nucleotides: 22. The CDR3 sequence is 17 residues long. CDR3 nucleotide sequence: TGTGCCAGCAGCCGAAGGTCCTCCAATCTAGCGGGGGCCTACCGGTTCTTC. Translated, it gives CASSRRSSNLAGAYRFF.

The chain combines TRBV11-3 with TRBJ2-7, with 9 bases that match TRBD2. This CDR3 has 16 residues. Germline V gene sequence: CDR1 SGHNT, CDR2 YENEEA. J was trimmed by 5 bases and V by 0 bases; bases with no gene match: 8. CDR3 coding DNA: TGTGCCAGCAGCTTAGAAGGCGGGGGGGCCAAAAACGAGCAGTACTTC. This translates into CASSLEGGGAKNEQYF.

Note on this clonotype: Given a much more abundant clone one base away, this may be a read error. Because the CDR3 is missing its conserved closing phenylalanine or tryptophan, this is likely a read error. The genes are TRBV2 and TRBJ1-3, with unresolved D. CDR3 size: 15 residues. The V gene lost 7 bases and the J gene lost 4 bases, with 17 bases spanning the gap. From germline, CDR1 is SNHLY and CDR2 FYNNEI. The chain's CDR3 is CASILGLGSGNTIYL. DNA for the CDR3: TGTGCCAGCATCCTCGGATTGGGGAGCGGAAACACCATATATCTT.

The chain uses TRBV7-9 and TRBJ1-1, with D possibly TRBD1 on 6 matching bases. Germline CDR1 and CDR2: SEHNR and FQNEAQ (reference sequence). The CDR3 sequence is 13 residues long. V was cut by 3 bases and J by 7 bases, with 12 bases left in between. CDR3 sequence: CASSFNLDSEAFF. DNA for the CDR3: TGTGCCAGCAGCTTTAATTTGGACAGTGAAGCTTTCTTT.

This clonotype appeared a few times. The CDR3 DNA follows: TGTGCCAGCAGCTTAAGAATGACAGGTGCAACTAATGAAAAACTGTTTTTT. Encoded protein: CASSLRMTGATNEKLFF. The V gene is TRBV7-9, the J gene TRBJ1-4, with a possible D match to TRBD1 (6 bases). V was shortened by 2 bases and J by 0 bases, with 13 bases between the two germline ends. The CDR3 has 17 amino acids. Germline lookup yields CDR1 SEHNR and CDR2 FQNEAQ (reference sequence).

The J gene is TRBJ1-2, the V gene TRBV2; the match to TRBD1 covers 10 bases. J was trimmed by 4 bases and V by 8 bases; bases with no gene match: 7. The CDR3 consists of 14 residues. Germline loops: CDR1 SNHLY, CDR2 FYNNEI. CDR3 in amino acids: CASGGQGRIYGYTF. CDR3 bases: TGTGCCAGCGGGGGACAGGGGCGAATCTATGGCTACACCTTC.

In DNA form, the CDR3 reads TGTGCCATCAGTGCGGGGGACACAGATACGCAGTATTTT. Translation gives CAISAGDTDTQYF. The V gene is TRBV10-3, the J gene TRBJ2-3; possibly TRBD2 for D (6 bases). Trimming took 4 bases from V and 2 from J, leaving 7 bases between them. The length of the CDR3 is 13 residues. Germline loops: CDR1 ENHRY, CDR2 SYGVKD.

This clonotype occurred a few times. The chain is built from TRBV9 and TRBJ2-7; possibly TRBD1 for D (6 bases). The CDR3 is 14 residues long. V lost 0 bases to trimming and J lost 5 bases, with 12 bases between them. Germline V CDR1 and CDR2: SGDLS, YYNGEE. CDR3 residues: CASSVGGQGNEQYF. DNA for the CDR3: TGTGCCAGCAGCGTAGGGGGGCAGGGGAACGAGCAGTACTTC. The variable domain in full, completed from reference TRBV9 and TRBJ2-7, reads DSGVTQTPKHLITATGQRVTLRCSPRSGDLSVYWYQQSLDQGLQFLIQYYNGEERAKGNILERFSAQQFPDLHSELNLSSLELGDSALYFCASSVGGQGNEQYFGPGTRLTVT.

There are a few counts of this clonotype. The rearrangement uses TRBV6-5 and TRBJ2-7; 9 positions match TRBD1. The ends lost 0 bases at V and 4 bases at J; junction bases unmatched: 4. This CDR3 has 15 residues. Germline V lookup: CDR1 MNHEY, CDR2 SVGAGI. The CDR3 DNA sequence: TGTGCCAGCAGTTACTCGAAAGGACAGGGGTACGAGCAGTACTTC. Amino acids: CASSYSKGQGYEQYF.

The rearrangement uses TRBV12-3 or TRBV12-4 and TRBJ2-5; D may be TRBD2 (5 bases). CDR3 length: 14 amino acids. Trimming stripped 4 bases from V and 2 bases from J, with 11 bases between. CDR3 nucleotides: TGTGCCAGCAGTTCTAGAGGGTCTCAAGAGACCCAGTACTTC. Its protein is CASSSRGSQETQYF.

This clonotype was found many times. V is TRBV5-1 and J is TRBJ2-7; TRBD2 matches at 8 bases. Germline CDR1 reads SGHRS; CDR2 reads YFSETQ. V lost 3 bases to trimming and J lost 6 bases; unmatched junction nucleotides: 23. The CDR3 spans 19 residues. The CDR3 region has the DNA TGCGCCAGCAGCTCCCGGAAATTTCCGGGACTAGTCCAAGACGGCGAGCAGTACTTC. It specifies CASSSRKFPGLVQDGEQYF.